These T cell receptor beta chains were read from a single sample in a study of blood T cell repertoires in COVID-19. Clones were read by immunoSEQ multiplex PCR, and TCRdb kept only the in-frame ones, dropping some. In the table there are 350,000 to 450,000 clones, over 75% of which are singletons. Sample: peripheral blood. All receptors come from a woman in her forties with COVID-19, enrolled during active disease. The CDR3 runs from the conserved cysteine through the conserved F or W. D genes are given only for firm matches. Clone size is stated in some rows and not others, as once, few, many or a class when expanded.

DNA,CDR3,V,D,size,J
TGTGCCAGCAGCCAAGGTGGAGCCTCCTACAATGAGCAGTTCTTC,CASSQGGASYNEQFF,TRBV3-1/TRBV3-2,NA,NA,TRBJ2-1
TGTGCCACCAGCGCACCGACTAGCGGGAAAGAGACCCAGTACTTC,CATSAPTSGKETQYF,TRBV15,TRBD2,NA,TRBJ2-5
TGTGCCAGCAGAGAGCTCATGAACACTGAAGCTTTCTTT,CASRELMNTEAFF,TRBV6-5,NA,once,TRBJ1-1
TGTGCCAGCAGTTTTCAGGCTTTAAGGGGAGAGACCCAGTACTTC,CASSFQALRGETQYF,TRBV28,NA,few,TRBJ2-5
TGCGCCAGCAGTCAATCAACCACAGGGCGGGAGAGCAATCAGCCCCAGCATTTT,CASSQSTTGRESNQPQHF,TRBV23-1,NA,few,TRBJ1-5
TGCGCCAGCAGCCTAGGTTGGGGCAGCCTTAATTCACCCCTCCACTTT,CASSLGWGSLNSPLHF,TRBV5-1,NA,NA,TRBJ1-6
TGTGCCAGCAGTTTATTCGGAGGACCTGGAAACACCATATATTTT,CASSLFGGPGNTIYF,TRBV27,NA,NA,TRBJ1-3
TGTGCCAGCACTCGTACAGGGGAATATGGCTACACCTTC,CASTRTGEYGYTF,TRBV28,TRBD1,NA,TRBJ1-2
TGTGCCAGCAGCATCCGAGCGGGGCGAACAGATACGCAGTATTTT,CASSIRAGRTDTQYF,TRBV28,TRBD2,NA,TRBJ2-3
TGTGCCACTACCGGGACAGGGGATGGCTACACCTTC,CATTGTGDGYTF,TRBV28,TRBD1,NA,TRBJ1-2
TGTGCCAGCAGCGTAGCCGGGGGTCCCAATCAGCCCCAGCATTTT,CASSVAGGPNQPQHF,TRBV9,NA,NA,TRBJ1-5
TGCAGTGCTAGTTCTGGGGAGAACAATCAGCCCCAGCATTTT,CSASSGENNQPQHF,TRBV20-1,NA,NA,TRBJ1-5
TGTGCCAGCAGCCAAGCGGGGAACAATCAGCCCCAGCATTTT,CASSQAGNNQPQHF,TRBV4-2,NA,NA,TRBJ1-5
TGTGCCAGCAGTTACATGGACAGGGGAGGATCACCCCTCCACTTT,CASSYMDRGGSPLHF,TRBV28,TRBD1,NA,TRBJ1-6
TGTGCCAGCAGCCCCGGAGGTGCTGCCGCCTACAATGAGCAGTTCTTC,CASSPGGAAAYNEQFF,TRBV7-3,NA,few,TRBJ2-1
TGTGCCAGCAGCTTAATGAGGGGGGGGAACACTGAAGCTTTCTTT,CASSLMRGGNTEAFF,TRBV11-2,NA,NA,TRBJ1-1
TGTGCCAGCAGTTTCGTAGAACAACCTCCTAGGGAGCAGTACTTC,CASSFVEQPPREQYF,TRBV28,NA,NA,TRBJ2-7
TGTGCCAGCAGGACGCCCCTCGGTCGCGGGGGGGCGGGTGAGCAGTTCTTC,CASRTPLGRGGAGEQFF,TRBV28,TRBD2,NA,TRBJ2-1
TGTGCCAGTAATCCCACAGGGGGCACAGATACGCAGTATTTT,CASNPTGGTDTQYF,TRBV19,TRBD1,NA,TRBJ2-3
TGTGCCAGCAGCGGAGCTACAGTCCCCGGGGCCAACGTCCTGACTTTC,CASSGATVPGANVLTF,TRBV9,NA,NA,TRBJ2-6
TGTGCCAGCAGCAAAGGCCATCGGGAGGTGAACACTGAAGCTTTCTTT,CASSKGHREVNTEAFF,TRBV21-1,NA,NA,TRBJ1-1
TGTGCCACCAGCAGAGATCCAGGGGAGACCCAGTACTTC,CATSRDPGETQYF,TRBV15,NA,NA,TRBJ2-5
TGTGCCAGCAGAAGGACATTTTTAGTCAAAAACATTCAGTACTTC,CASRRTFLVKNIQYF,TRBV2,NA,once,TRBJ2-4
TGTGCCAGCAGTTACCTCAGGGTCGACAATTCACCCCTCCACTTT,CASSYLRVDNSPLHF,TRBV6-5,NA,NA,TRBJ1-6
TGTGCCAGCAGCTCCCCGGTCGGGACAGGGGGAGAAGGCTACACCTTC,CASSSPVGTGGEGYTF,TRBV11-2,TRBD1,NA,TRBJ1-2
TGTGCCAGCAGCTTAGTGTTAGCAGGGTCCAGGAATCTACAAGAGACCCAGTACTTC,CASSLVLAGSRNLQETQYF,TRBV7-8,NA,NA,TRBJ2-5
TGCGCCAGCAGCCAAGAGGGGACTAGTAACAATGAGCAGTTCTTC,CASSQEGTSNNEQFF,TRBV4-3,TRBD2,NA,TRBJ2-1
TGTGCCAGCAGCTTAGGGGGCAGGGCTGAAGCTTTCTTT,CASSLGGRAEAFF,TRBV11-3,NA,NA,TRBJ1-1
TGTGCCAGCAGTTCCCCACCCCCGAGATCAGGCTATGGCTACACCTTC,CASSSPPPRSGYGYTF,TRBV28,NA,NA,TRBJ1-2
TGTGCCAGCAGACGGGACTCGAGCTCCTATAATTCACCCCTCCACTTT,CASRRDSSSYNSPLHF,TRBV28,NA,NA,TRBJ1-6
TGCGCCAGCAGCCAAGAAGCCAGGGGGCGAGAGACCCAGTACTTC,CASSQEARGRETQYF,TRBV4-3,TRBD1,NA,TRBJ2-5
TGTGCCAGCAGCCCGCCGGTAGCGAGTGAGCAGTTCTTC,CASSPPVASEQFF,TRBV3-1/TRBV3-2,NA,NA,TRBJ2-1
TGTGCCAGTAGTATCCCTTTAGACAGGGGACCTAATGAAAAACTGTTTTTT,CASSIPLDRGPNEKLFF,TRBV19,TRBD1,NA,TRBJ1-4